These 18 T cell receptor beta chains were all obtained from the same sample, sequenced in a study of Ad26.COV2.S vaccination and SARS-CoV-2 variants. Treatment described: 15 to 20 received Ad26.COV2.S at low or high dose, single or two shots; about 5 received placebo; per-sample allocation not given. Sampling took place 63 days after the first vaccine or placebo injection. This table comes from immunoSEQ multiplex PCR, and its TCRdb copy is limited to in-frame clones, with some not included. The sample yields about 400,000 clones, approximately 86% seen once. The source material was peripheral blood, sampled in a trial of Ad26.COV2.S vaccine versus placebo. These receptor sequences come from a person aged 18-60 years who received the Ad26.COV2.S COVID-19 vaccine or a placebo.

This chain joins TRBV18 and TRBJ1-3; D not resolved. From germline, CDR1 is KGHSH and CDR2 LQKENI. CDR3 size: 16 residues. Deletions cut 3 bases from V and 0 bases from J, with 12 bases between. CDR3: CASSPQDSRSGNTIYF. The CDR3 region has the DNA TGTGCCAGCTCACCCCAGGATTCCCGCTCTGGAAACACCATATATTTT.

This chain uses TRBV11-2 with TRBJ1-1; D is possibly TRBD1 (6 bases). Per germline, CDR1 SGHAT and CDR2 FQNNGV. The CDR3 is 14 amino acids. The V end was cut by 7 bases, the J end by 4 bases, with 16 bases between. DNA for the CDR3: TGTGCCAGCACCCACGGGGGGCTAAGCACTGAAGCTTTCTTT. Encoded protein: CASTHGGLSTEAFF.

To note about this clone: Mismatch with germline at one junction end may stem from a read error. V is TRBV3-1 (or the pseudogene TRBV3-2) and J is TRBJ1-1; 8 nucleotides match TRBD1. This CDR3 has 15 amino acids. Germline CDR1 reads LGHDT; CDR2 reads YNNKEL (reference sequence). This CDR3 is CASSQGEGQGSSPTF. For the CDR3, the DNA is TGTGCCAGCAGCCAAGGGGAAGGACAGGGTTCTTCCCCCACATTT.

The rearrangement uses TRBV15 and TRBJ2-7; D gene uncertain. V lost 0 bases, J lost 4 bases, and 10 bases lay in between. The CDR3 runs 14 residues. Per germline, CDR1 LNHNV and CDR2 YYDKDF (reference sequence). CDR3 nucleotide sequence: TGTGCCACCAGCAGAGATACTAAGGGATACGAGCAGTACTTC. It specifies CATSRDTKGYEQYF.

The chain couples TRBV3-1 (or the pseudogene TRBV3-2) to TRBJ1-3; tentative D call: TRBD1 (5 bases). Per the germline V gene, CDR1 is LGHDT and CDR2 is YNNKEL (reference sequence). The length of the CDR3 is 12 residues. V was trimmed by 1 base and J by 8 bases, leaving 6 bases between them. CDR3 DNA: TGTGCCAGCAGCCAAGCGGGACACACCATATATTTT. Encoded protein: CASSQAGHTIYF.

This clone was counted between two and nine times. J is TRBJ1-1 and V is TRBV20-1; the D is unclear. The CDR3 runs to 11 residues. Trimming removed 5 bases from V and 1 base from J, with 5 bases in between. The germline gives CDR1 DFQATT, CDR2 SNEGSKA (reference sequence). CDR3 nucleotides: TGCAGTGCTTATAGGAACACTGAAGCTTTCTTT. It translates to CSAYRNTEAFF.

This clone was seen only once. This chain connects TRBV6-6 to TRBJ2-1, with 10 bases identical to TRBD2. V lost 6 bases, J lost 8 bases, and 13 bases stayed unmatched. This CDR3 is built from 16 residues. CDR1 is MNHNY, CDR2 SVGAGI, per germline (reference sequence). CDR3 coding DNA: TGTGCCAGCAGATCCCTTGAGCGGGGGGGCACGGATGAGCAGTTCTTC. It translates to CASRSLERGGTDEQFF.

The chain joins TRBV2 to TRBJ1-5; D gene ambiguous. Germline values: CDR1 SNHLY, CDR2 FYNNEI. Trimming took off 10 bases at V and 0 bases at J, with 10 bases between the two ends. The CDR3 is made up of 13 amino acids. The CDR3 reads CATSPDSNQPQHF. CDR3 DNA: TGTGCCACCTCCCCCGATAGCAATCAGCCCCAGCATTTT.

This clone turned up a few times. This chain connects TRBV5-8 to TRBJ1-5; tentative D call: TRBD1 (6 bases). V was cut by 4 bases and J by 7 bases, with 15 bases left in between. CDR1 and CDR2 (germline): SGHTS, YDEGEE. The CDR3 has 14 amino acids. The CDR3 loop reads CASSTLQGPQPQHF. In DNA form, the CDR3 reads TGTGCCAGCAGCACACTACAGGGTCCACAGCCCCAGCATTTT.

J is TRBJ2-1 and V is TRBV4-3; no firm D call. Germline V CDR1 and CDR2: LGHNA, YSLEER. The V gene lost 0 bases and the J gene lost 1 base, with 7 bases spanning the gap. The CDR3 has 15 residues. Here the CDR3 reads CASSQDLASYNEQFF. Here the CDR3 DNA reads TGCGCCAGCAGCCAAGATCTGGCATCCTACAATGAGCAGTTCTTC.

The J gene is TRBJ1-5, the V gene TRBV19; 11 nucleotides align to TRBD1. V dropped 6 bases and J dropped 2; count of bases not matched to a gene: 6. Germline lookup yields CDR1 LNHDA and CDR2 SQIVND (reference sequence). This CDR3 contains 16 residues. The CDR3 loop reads CASRSLDRGRNQPQHF. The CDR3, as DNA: TGTGCCAGTAGAAGTCTGGACAGGGGGCGCAATCAGCCCCAGCATTTT.

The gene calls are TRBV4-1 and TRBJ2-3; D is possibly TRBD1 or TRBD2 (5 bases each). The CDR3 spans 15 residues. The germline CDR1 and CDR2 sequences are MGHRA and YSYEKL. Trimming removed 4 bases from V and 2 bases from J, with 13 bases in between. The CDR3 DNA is TGCGCCAGCAGCCCGGGACCGAGCCTCACAGATACGCAGTATTTT. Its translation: CASSPGPSLTDTQYF.

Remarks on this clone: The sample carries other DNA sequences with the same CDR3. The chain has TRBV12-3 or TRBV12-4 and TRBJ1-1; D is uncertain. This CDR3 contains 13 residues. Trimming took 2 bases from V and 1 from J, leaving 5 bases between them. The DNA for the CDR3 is TGTGCCAGCAGTTTAACGGAGAACACTGAAGCTTTCTTT. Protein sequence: CASSLTENTEAFF.

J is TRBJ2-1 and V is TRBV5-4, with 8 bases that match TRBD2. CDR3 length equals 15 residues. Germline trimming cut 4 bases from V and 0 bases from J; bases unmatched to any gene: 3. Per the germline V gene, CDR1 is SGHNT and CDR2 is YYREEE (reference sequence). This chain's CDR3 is CASSPGGSSYNEQFF. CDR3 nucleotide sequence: TGTGCCAGCAGCCCGGGGGGGAGCTCCTACAATGAGCAGTTCTTC.

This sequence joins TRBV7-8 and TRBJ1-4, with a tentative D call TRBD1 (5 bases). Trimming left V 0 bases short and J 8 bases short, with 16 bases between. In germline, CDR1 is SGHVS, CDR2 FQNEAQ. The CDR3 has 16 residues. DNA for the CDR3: TGTGCCAGCAGCTTAGCTTTGGGGCAGAGGGACGAAAAACTGTTTTTT. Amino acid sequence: CASSLALGQRDEKLFF.

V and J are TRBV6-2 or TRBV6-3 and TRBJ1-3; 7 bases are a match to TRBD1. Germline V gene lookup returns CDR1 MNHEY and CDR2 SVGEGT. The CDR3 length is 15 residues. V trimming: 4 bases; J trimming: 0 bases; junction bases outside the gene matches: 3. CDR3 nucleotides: TGTGCCAGCAGTTCTACAGGGGCCTCTGGAAACACCATATATTTT. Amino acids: CASSSTGASGNTIYF.

The CDR3 DNA reads as TGTGCCAGTAGTCCAGACATTGCCTCAGGGTTCGGGGAGACCCAGTACTTC. This translates into CASSPDIASGFGETQYF. The chain has TRBV19 and TRBJ2-5; weak D call: TRBD1 (5 bases). V was trimmed by 5 bases and J by 5 bases, leaving 24 bases between them. The V gene's germline CDR1 is LNHDA and CDR2 SQIVND (reference sequence). CDR3 size: 17 residues.

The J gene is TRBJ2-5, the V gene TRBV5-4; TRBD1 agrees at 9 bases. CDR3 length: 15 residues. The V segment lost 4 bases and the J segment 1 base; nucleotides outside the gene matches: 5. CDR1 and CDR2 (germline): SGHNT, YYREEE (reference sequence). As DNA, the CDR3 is TGTGCCAGCAGCCATGGACAGGGGTTCCAAGAGACCCAGTACTTC. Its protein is CASSHGQGFQETQYF.